This T cell receptor beta chain was sequenced for a study of PD-L1 blockade in urothelial cancer (dated by TCRdb to 2015 to 2018). Study-level background: Every patient began therapy at some point between 2014 and 2015 and was given atezolizumab 1,200 mg intravenously every 3 weeks. About nine tenths of the roughly 30 patients were males with bladder-origin urothelial cancer, and about two thirds of the roughly 30 reported a prior smoking history. Patients had an ECOG performance status of 0 or 1 and had received between 0 and 3 prior chemotherapy regimens. Blood samples were analyzed 3 weeks after the start of treatment (second dose) and 6 weeks after the start of treatment. A median of roughly 140,000 T cells and around 81,000 unique TCRs was obtained from blood samples, and a median clonality of 0.080 was observed. The study, an exploratory multi-omic analysis, examined somatic, immune and clinical correlates of response to PD-L1 blockade with atezolizumab in urothelial cancer. Pretreatment tumor samples and matched peripheral blood, collected serially before and after atezolizumab treatment, underwent TCR sequencing. Progression-free survival longer than 6 months counted as durable clinical benefit, and TCR features were additionally tested against both progression-free and overall survival. Whole exome sequencing and RNA sequencing of pretreatment tumors were performed alongside TCR sequencing in the same patients. Durable clinical benefit was achieved by nine patients and was not achieved by 20 patients. Pretreatment blood TCR-seq was available for about 27 patients, at least one posttreatment blood collection was obtained for roughly 25 patients, and tumor TCR-seq was available for roughly 25 patients.

To estimate absolute template abundance from read counts, synthetic TCR analog templates were spiked into each PCR. TCRbeta CDR3 regions were amplified from genomic DNA with bias-controlled V and J gene primers using the immunoSEQ assay. Rearranged TCRbeta segments were sequenced at approximately 20X coverage. The source study handled its data this way. Clustering was used to correct sequencing errors, and CDR3s were annotated against IMGT so that V, D and J genes could be assigned. Out-of-frame and stop-codon sequences were excluded, and only productive TCRbeta rearrangements were used in downstream analyses. Clonality was computed as one minus Shannon entropy normalized by the log of the number of unique productive sequences. Fisher's exact test with Benjamini-Hochberg correction, at a threshold of adjusted p below 0.01, was used to find clones that differed between time points or between blood and tumor. Held by TCRdb, this immuneACCESS table contains in-frame sequences only and omits some clones. Under half of the omission traces to an unresolved V gene where checked; the cause of the rest is unknown. The D gene and trimming were derived from the DNA, and the V and J assignments and clone size from that table. The sample includes around 80,000 clones, with about 90% observed a single time. Of the sample, around 5.3% is held by the ten largest clones.

About this clone: Its specific antigen is unknown. Base qualities were left out, and no much larger clone turns up one base away.

Overall study outcomes, separate from this receptor: A pretreatment peripheral blood TCR clonality below the median was linked to improved progression-free and overall survival. Small sample size (n ≈ 30) and many exploratory analyses mean the results are intended to be hypothesis-generating. At 3 weeks after the start of treatment, tumor-associated TCR clones in peripheral blood had expanded more in patients with durable benefit (n ≈ 22, p = 0.022).

The cohort comprised approximately 30 patients with locally advanced or metastatic urothelial carcinoma treated at Memorial Sloan Kettering on a trial protocol. Peripheral blood mononuclear cells were collected pretreatment and during treatment, with between 1 and 8 total time points obtained per patient. The Qiagen DNeasy Blood extraction kit was used to purify genomic DNA from total PBMCs and tumor samples. PBMCs were collected pretreatment and during treatment and were isolated and stored as previously described. The cysteine opens and the phenylalanine closes a CDR3 of 16 amino acids. The entry retains the CDR3 DNA only, 48 bases that are in frame from base 1. V is shortened by 1 base, J by 8 bases, and the region joining them spans 17 bases. CDR1 and CDR2 are read off the germline V gene as SGHDN and FVKESK.

The rearranged chain carries TRBV14 and TRBJ1-4; there is no confident call for the D gene. The sample in question was PBMCs, obtained around atezolizumab (anti-PD-L1) treatment. The sequence derives from a woman in her seventies with urothelial cancer. At the DNA level, the sequence is TGTGCCAGCAGCCAAGTCCCTCTCGGGGAGGGAGAAAAACTGTTTTTT. The translation is CASSQVPLGEGEKLFF.